Listed below are T cell receptor beta chains from one sample, sequenced in a study of blood T cells in healthy people across ages. TCRdb itself ran the 5' RACE reads through MiXCR, one entry per CDR3 protein. The data hold 1.5 million to 2 million distinct CDR3 sequences, with approximately 30% observed a single time. The specimen was blood. The receptors come from a woman aged 25 to 39 in good health. Both conserved end residues are part of each CDR3. Fields, in order: CDR3 protein, CDR3 DNA, clone size, J gene, V gene, D gene, CDR3 length. A D gene is named only where the DNA matches it firmly. Only part of the rows carry a size: once, few, many, or a class if the clone is expanded.

CDR3 protein: CASSFQGSSGNTIYF
CDR3 DNA: TGCGCCAGCAGCTTTCAGGGAAGCTCTGGAAACACCATATATTTT
clone size: -
J gene: TRBJ1-3
V gene: TRBV5-1
D gene: -
CDR3 length: 15

CDR3 protein: CASSSRGGENEQFF
CDR3 DNA: TGTGCCAGCAGCTCAAGGGGAGGTGAGAATGAGCAGTTCTTC
clone size: many
J gene: TRBJ2-1
V gene: TRBV7-3
D gene: -
CDR3 length: 14

CDR3 protein: CASSLVAGSDTQYF
CDR3 DNA: TGTGCCAGCAGTTTGGTAGCGGGATCAGATACGCAGTATTTT
clone size: many
J gene: TRBJ2-3
V gene: TRBV6-7
D gene: TRBD2
CDR3 length: 14

CDR3 protein: CASIIRTKQGETQYF
CDR3 DNA: TGTGCCAGCATCATAAGGACCAAGCAGGGGGAGACCCAGTACTTC
clone size: -
J gene: TRBJ2-5
V gene: TRBV7-2
D gene: -
CDR3 length: 15

CDR3 protein: CASSQDLSLTVEQYF
CDR3 DNA: TGCGCCAGCAGCCAAGATCTCTCATTGACAGTAGAGCAGTACTTC
clone size: -
J gene: TRBJ2-4
V gene: TRBV4-1
D gene: -
CDR3 length: 15

CDR3 protein: CSARVGPRSSEQFF
CDR3 DNA: TGCAGTGCTAGAGTCGGACCTCGGTCTTCTGAGCAGTTCTTC
clone size: few
J gene: TRBJ2-1
V gene: TRBV20-1
D gene: -
CDR3 length: 14

CDR3 protein: CASSPAVSTYEQFF
CDR3 DNA: TGCGCCAGCAGCCCCGCGGTCTCTACCTATGAGCAGTTCTTC
clone size: few
J gene: TRBJ2-1
V gene: TRBV5-1
D gene: -
CDR3 length: 14

CDR3 protein: CASSPPRTSPNTEAFF
CDR3 DNA: TGTGCCAGCAGTCCACCAAGAACCTCCCCTAACACTGAAGCTTTCTTT
clone size: -
J gene: TRBJ1-1
V gene: TRBV6-2/TRBV6-3
D gene: -
CDR3 length: 16

CDR3 protein: CASSYRRSNIQYF
CDR3 DNA: TGTGCCAGCAGCTACAGGCGATCAAACATTCAGTACTTC
clone size: -
J gene: TRBJ2-4
V gene: TRBV27
D gene: -
CDR3 length: 13

CDR3 protein: CASRERLAGEETQYF
CDR3 DNA: TGTGCCAGCAGGGAAAGACTAGCGGGGGAAGAGACCCAGTACTTC
clone size: -
J gene: TRBJ2-5
V gene: TRBV7-3
D gene: TRBD2
CDR3 length: 15

CDR3 protein: CASSRTGEAHYEQYF
CDR3 DNA: TGTGCCAGCAGTCGGACAGGGGAGGCCCACTACGAGCAGTACTTC
clone size: few
J gene: TRBJ2-7
V gene: TRBV28
D gene: TRBD1
CDR3 length: 15

CDR3 protein: CSVRTGRDYNSPRHF
CDR3 DNA: TGCAGTGTTAGAACGGGACGGGACTATAATTCACCCCGCCACTTT
clone size: -
J gene: TRBJ1-6
V gene: TRBV20-1
D gene: -
CDR3 length: 15

CDR3 protein: CASSRVGAGGPNEQFF
CDR3 DNA: TGCGCCAGCAGCCGGGTAGGAGCGGGAGGACCCAATGAGCAGTTCTTC
clone size: -
J gene: TRBJ2-1
V gene: TRBV5-1
D gene: TRBD2
CDR3 length: 16

CDR3 protein: CASSQARGEYEQYF
CDR3 DNA: TGCGCCAGCAGCCAAGCCAGGGGAGAGTACGAGCAGTACTTC
clone size: -
J gene: TRBJ2-7
V gene: TRBV4-3
D gene: -
CDR3 length: 14

CDR3 protein: CASSFGTGNTGELFF
CDR3 DNA: TGTGCCAGCAGCTTTGGGACAGGGAACACCGGGGAGCTGTTTTTT
clone size: -
J gene: TRBJ2-2
V gene: TRBV11-1
D gene: TRBD1
CDR3 length: 15

CDR3 protein: CASRQTGFNEQFF
CDR3 DNA: TGTGCCAGCAGACAGACAGGGTTCAATGAGCAGTTCTTC
clone size: once
J gene: TRBJ2-1
V gene: TRBV2
D gene: TRBD1
CDR3 length: 13

CDR3 protein: CASSGTGGGQPQHF
CDR3 DNA: TGTGCCAGCAGCGGGACAGGGGGTGGGCAGCCCCAGCATTTT
clone size: few
J gene: TRBJ1-5
V gene: TRBV12-3/TRBV12-4
D gene: TRBD1
CDR3 length: 14

CDR3 protein: CASSLARGRSTNEQFF
CDR3 DNA: TGTGCCAGCAGTTTAGCGCGCGGGAGGAGTACTAATGAGCAGTTCTTC
clone size: -
J gene: TRBJ2-1
V gene: TRBV12-3/TRBV12-4
D gene: TRBD2
CDR3 length: 16

CDR3 protein: CASSPSGHNTGELFF
CDR3 DNA: TGCGCCAGCAGCCCGAGCGGCCATAACACCGGGGAGCTGTTTTTT
clone size: -
J gene: TRBJ2-2
V gene: TRBV4-3
D gene: -
CDR3 length: 15

CDR3 protein: CSASETSGRANEQFF
CDR3 DNA: TGCAGTGCTAGCGAAACTAGCGGGAGGGCCAATGAGCAGTTCTTC
clone size: -
J gene: TRBJ2-1
V gene: TRBV20-1
D gene: TRBD2
CDR3 length: 15

CDR3 protein: CASSFQVGGTEAFF
CDR3 DNA: TGTGCCAGCAGCTTCCAGGTTGGGGGCACTGAAGCTTTCTTT
clone size: -
J gene: TRBJ1-1
V gene: TRBV5-5
D gene: -
CDR3 length: 14

CDR3 protein: CASSPQGAQNEQYF
CDR3 DNA: TGTGCCAGCTCACCACAGGGGGCGCAGAACGAGCAGTACTTC
clone size: -
J gene: TRBJ2-7
V gene: TRBV18
D gene: TRBD1
CDR3 length: 14

CDR3 protein: CASSPPGGRWTEAFF
CDR3 DNA: TGTGCCAGCAGCCCTCCGGGGGGAAGGTGGACTGAAGCTTTCTTT
clone size: -
J gene: TRBJ1-1
V gene: TRBV6-5
D gene: -
CDR3 length: 15

CDR3 protein: CASSLGIERNEQFF
CDR3 DNA: TGTGCCAGCAGCTTAGGGATCGAACGCAATGAGCAGTTCTTC
clone size: few
J gene: TRBJ2-1
V gene: TRBV11-2
D gene: -
CDR3 length: 14

CDR3 protein: CASSTTGSGISQPQHF
CDR3 DNA: TGTGCCAGCAGTACTACAGGGAGTGGCATTAGTCAGCCCCAGCATTTT
clone size: many
J gene: TRBJ1-5
V gene: TRBV6-6
D gene: -
CDR3 length: 16

CDR3 protein: CASSVRGEGDGYTF
CDR3 DNA: TGTGCCAGCAGCGTGCGGGGGGAAGGGGATGGCTACACCTTC
clone size: few
J gene: TRBJ1-2
V gene: TRBV7-9
D gene: -
CDR3 length: 14

CDR3 protein: CASSTLGRGNTEAFF
CDR3 DNA: TGTGCCAGCAGCACCCTCGGGCGGGGGAACACTGAAGCTTTCTTT
clone size: few
J gene: TRBJ1-1
V gene: TRBV7-2
D gene: -
CDR3 length: 15

CDR3 protein: CASSLAAGEGYGYTF
CDR3 DNA: TGCGCCAGCAGCTTGGCTGCAGGGGAGGGCTATGGCTACACCTTC
clone size: -
J gene: TRBJ1-2
V gene: TRBV5-1
D gene: -
CDR3 length: 15

CDR3 protein: CAISVGDGSYGYTF
CDR3 DNA: TGTGCCATCAGTGTAGGGGACGGATCGTATGGCTACACCTTC
clone size: -
J gene: TRBJ1-2
V gene: TRBV10-3
D gene: -
CDR3 length: 14

CDR3 protein: CASSPPVPGETQYF
CDR3 DNA: TGTGCCAGTTCACCGCCTGTACCAGGGGAGACCCAGTACTTC
clone size: few
J gene: TRBJ2-5
V gene: TRBV18
D gene: -
CDR3 length: 14

CDR3 protein: CASGFPGTGDYEQYF
CDR3 DNA: TGTGCTAGTGGTTTCCCCGGGACAGGGGACTACGAGCAGTACTTC
clone size: -
J gene: TRBJ2-7
V gene: TRBV12-5
D gene: TRBD1
CDR3 length: 15

CDR3 protein: CSARRGGVYNEQFF
CDR3 DNA: TGCAGTGCTAGGCGGGGTGGGGTCTACAATGAGCAGTTCTTC
clone size: -
J gene: TRBJ2-1
V gene: TRBV20-1
D gene: -
CDR3 length: 14

CDR3 protein: CASSHGNRGNEQFF
CDR3 DNA: TGCGCCAGCAGCCATGGAAACAGGGGCAATGAGCAGTTCTTC
clone size: -
J gene: TRBJ2-1
V gene: TRBV4-1
D gene: TRBD1
CDR3 length: 14

CDR3 protein: CASSPFGGLSGEQYF
CDR3 DNA: TGTGCCAGCAGCCCATTTGGTGGGTTGTCGGGAGAGCAGTACTTC
clone size: few
J gene: TRBJ2-5
V gene: TRBV7-2
D gene: -
CDR3 length: 15

CDR3 protein: CASSLGADQETQYF
CDR3 DNA: TGTGCCAGCAGCCTAGGAGCGGACCAAGAGACCCAGTACTTC
clone size: -
J gene: TRBJ2-5
V gene: TRBV7-2
D gene: -
CDR3 length: 14

CDR3 protein: CASSLNSGGLIETQYF
CDR3 DNA: TGTGCCAGCAGCTTAAACTCGGGGGGGCTGATAGAGACCCAGTACTTC
clone size: few
J gene: TRBJ2-5
V gene: TRBV7-2
D gene: TRBD2
CDR3 length: 16

CDR3 protein: CASSPDRGGHNEQYF
CDR3 DNA: TGTGCCAGCAGCCCAGACAGGGGCGGCCACAATGAGCAGTACTTC
clone size: -
J gene: TRBJ2-7
V gene: TRBV9
D gene: TRBD1
CDR3 length: 15

CDR3 protein: CASSLVRGPINMDTQYF
CDR3 DNA: TGTGCCAGCAGTTTAGTGCGGGGGCCCATAAACATGGATACGCAGTATTTT
clone size: -
J gene: TRBJ2-3
V gene: TRBV12-3/TRBV12-4
D gene: -
CDR3 length: 17

CDR3 protein: CASSFTSPNNSPLHF
CDR3 DNA: TGTGCCAGCAGTTTTACCAGCCCCAATAATTCACCCCTCCACTTT
clone size: -
J gene: TRBJ1-6
V gene: TRBV27
D gene: -
CDR3 length: 15

CDR3 protein: CASSLRNPGANVLTF
CDR3 DNA: TGCGCCAGCAGCTTACGGAATCCTGGGGCCAACGTCCTGACTTTC
clone size: -
J gene: TRBJ2-6
V gene: TRBV5-1
D gene: -
CDR3 length: 15

CDR3 protein: CASSSVRSGELFF
CDR3 DNA: TGTGCCAGCAGTTCGGTCCGGTCCGGGGAGCTGTTTTTT
clone size: few
J gene: TRBJ2-2
V gene: TRBV12-3/TRBV12-4
D gene: -
CDR3 length: 13